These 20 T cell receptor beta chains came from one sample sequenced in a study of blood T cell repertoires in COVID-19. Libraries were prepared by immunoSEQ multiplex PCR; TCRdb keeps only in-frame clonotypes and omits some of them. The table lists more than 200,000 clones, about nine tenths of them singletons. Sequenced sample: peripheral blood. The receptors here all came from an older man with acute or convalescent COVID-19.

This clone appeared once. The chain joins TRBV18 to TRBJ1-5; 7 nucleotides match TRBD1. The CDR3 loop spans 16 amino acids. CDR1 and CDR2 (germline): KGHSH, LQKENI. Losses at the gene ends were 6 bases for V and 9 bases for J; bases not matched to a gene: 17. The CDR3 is CASSQGQLEPGWPQHF. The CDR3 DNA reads TGTGCCAGCTCTCAGGGACAGCTAGAGCCGGGTTGGCCCCAGCATTTT.

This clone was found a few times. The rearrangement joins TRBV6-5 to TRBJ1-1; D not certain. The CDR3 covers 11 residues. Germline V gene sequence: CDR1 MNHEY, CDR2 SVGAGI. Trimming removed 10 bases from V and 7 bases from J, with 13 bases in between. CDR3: CATGARYEAFF. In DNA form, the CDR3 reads TGTGCCACTGGAGCCCGGTATGAAGCTTTCTTT.

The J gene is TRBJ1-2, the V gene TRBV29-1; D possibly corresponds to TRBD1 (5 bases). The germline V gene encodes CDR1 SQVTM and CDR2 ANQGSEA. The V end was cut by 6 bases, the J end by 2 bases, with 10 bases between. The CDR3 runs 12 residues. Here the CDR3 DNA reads TGCAGCGTCGCGGGGCAGAACTATGGCTACACCTTC. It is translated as CSVAGQNYGYTF. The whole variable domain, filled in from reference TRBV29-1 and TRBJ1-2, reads SAVISQKPSRDICQRGTSLTIQCQVDSQVTMMFWYRQQPGQSLTLIATANQGSEATYESGFVIDKFPISRPNLTFSTLTVSNMSPEDSSIYLCSVAGQNYGYTFGSGTRLTVV.

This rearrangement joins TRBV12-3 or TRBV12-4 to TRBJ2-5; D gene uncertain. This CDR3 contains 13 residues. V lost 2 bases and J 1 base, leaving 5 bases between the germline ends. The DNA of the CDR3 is TGTGCCAGCAGTTTAAGTAGCCAAGAGACCCAGTACTTC. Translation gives CASSLSSQETQYF.

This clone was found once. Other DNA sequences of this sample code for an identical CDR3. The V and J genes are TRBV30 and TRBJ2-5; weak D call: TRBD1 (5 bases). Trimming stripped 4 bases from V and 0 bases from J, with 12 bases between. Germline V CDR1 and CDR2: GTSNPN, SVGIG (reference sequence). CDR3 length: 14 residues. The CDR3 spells CAWNRLGNQETQYF. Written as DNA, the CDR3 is TGTGCCTGGAACAGGCTAGGTAACCAAGAGACCCAGTACTTC.

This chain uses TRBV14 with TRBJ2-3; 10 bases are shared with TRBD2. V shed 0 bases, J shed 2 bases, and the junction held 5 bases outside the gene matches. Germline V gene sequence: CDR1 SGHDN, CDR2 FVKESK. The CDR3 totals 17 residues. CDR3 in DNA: TGTGCCAGCAGCCAAGATGAACTAGCGGGGATCACAGATACGCAGTATTTT. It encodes CASSQDELAGITDTQYF.

This chain's CDR3 is CASTTFEGEAFF. The CDR3 DNA is TGTGCCAGTACCACCTTTGAGGGAGAAGCTTTCTTT. The chain has TRBV19 and TRBJ1-1, with D unclear. Germline V gene lookup returns CDR1 LNHDA and CDR2 SQIVND (reference sequence). CDR3 size: 12 residues. Trimming took 7 bases from V and 8 from J, leaving 14 bases between them.

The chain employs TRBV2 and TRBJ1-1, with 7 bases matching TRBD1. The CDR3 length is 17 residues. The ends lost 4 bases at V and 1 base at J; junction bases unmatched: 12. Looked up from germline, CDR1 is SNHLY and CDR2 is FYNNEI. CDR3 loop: CASSGEQPGQKNTEAFF. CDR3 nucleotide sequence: TGTGCCAGCAGTGGGGAACAACCGGGACAGAAGAACACTGAAGCTTTCTTT.

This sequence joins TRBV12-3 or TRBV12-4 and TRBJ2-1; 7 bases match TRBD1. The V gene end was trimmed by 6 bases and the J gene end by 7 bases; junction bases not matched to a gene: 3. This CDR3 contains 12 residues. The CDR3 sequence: CASSLRGNEQFF. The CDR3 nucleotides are TGTGCCAGCAGCCTCAGGGGGAATGAGCAGTTCTTC.

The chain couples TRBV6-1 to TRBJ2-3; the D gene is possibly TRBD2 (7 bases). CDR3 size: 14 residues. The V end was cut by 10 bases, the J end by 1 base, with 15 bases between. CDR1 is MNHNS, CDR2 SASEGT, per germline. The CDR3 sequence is CATGGGVGTDTQYF. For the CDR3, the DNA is TGTGCCACGGGGGGCGGGGTGGGCACAGATACGCAGTATTTT.

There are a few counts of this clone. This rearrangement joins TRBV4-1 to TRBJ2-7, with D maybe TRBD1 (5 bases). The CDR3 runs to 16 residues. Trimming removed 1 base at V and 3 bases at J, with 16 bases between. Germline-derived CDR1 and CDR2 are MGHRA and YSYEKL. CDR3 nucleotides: TGCGCCAGCAGCCAAGGAAGCAAGGGGCTTGGCTACGAGCAGTACTTC. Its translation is CASSQGSKGLGYEQYF.

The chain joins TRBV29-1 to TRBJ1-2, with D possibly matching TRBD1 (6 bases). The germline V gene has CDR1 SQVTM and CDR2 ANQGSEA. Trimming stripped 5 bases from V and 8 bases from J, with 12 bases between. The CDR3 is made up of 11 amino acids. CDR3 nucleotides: TGCAGCGTTCTGGACAGATCCGGCTACACCTTC. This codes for CSVLDRSGYTF.

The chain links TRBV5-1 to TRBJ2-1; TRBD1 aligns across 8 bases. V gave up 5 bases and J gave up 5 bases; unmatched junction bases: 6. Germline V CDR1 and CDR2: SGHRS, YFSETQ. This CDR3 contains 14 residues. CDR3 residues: CASSSGQGNNEQFF. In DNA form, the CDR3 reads TGCGCCAGCAGTTCTGGACAGGGCAACAATGAGCAGTTCTTC. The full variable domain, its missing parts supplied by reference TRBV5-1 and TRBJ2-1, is KAGVTQTPRYLIKTRGQQVTLSCSPISGHRSVSWYQQTPGQGLQFLFEYFSETQRNKGNFPGRFSGRQFSNSRSEMNVSTLELGDSALYLCASSSGQGNNEQFFGPGTRLTVL.

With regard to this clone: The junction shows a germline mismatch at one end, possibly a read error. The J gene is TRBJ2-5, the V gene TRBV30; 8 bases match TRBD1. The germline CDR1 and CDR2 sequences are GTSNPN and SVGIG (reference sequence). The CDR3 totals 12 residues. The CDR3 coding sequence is TGTGCCTGGGACAGGGGCCAAGGGACCCAGTACTTC. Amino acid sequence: CAWDRGQGTQYF.

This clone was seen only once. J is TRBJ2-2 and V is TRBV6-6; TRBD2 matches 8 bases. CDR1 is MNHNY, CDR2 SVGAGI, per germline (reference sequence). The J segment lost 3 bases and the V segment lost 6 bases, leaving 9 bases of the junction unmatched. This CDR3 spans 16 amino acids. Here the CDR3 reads CASRLTGGPDTGELFF. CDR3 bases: TGTGCCAGCAGGTTGACGGGAGGGCCTGACACCGGGGAGCTGTTTTTT.

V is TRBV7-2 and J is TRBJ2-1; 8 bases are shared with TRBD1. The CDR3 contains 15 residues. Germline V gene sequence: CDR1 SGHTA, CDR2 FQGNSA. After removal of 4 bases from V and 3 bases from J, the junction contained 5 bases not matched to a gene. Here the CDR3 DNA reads TGTGCCAGCAGCTATGGACAGGGCAGCTACAATGAGCAGTTCTTC. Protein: CASSYGQGSYNEQFF.

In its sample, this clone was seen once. The CDR3 here is CASSVQGRNTEAFF. Written as DNA, the CDR3 is TGTGCCAGCAGTGTGCAGGGGAGGAACACTGAAGCTTTCTTT. This chain uses TRBV2 with TRBJ1-1; tentative D call: TRBD1 (6 bases). In germline, CDR1 is SNHLY, CDR2 FYNNEI. The CDR3 contains 14 residues. V lost 4 bases to trimming and J lost 1 base, with 10 bases between them.

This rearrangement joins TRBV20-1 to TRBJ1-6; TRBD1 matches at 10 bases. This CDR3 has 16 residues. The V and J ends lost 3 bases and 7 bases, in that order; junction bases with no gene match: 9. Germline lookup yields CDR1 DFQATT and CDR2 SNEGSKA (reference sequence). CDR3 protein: CSASAQPGQGNSPLHF. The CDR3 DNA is TGCAGTGCTAGTGCACAACCGGGACAGGGGAATTCACCCCTCCACTTT.

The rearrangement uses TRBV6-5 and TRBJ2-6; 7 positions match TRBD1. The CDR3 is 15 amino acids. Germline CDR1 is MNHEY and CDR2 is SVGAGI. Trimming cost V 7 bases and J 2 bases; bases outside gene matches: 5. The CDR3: CASTTGEAGANVLTF. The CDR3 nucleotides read TGTGCCAGCACAACAGGGGAAGCTGGGGCCAACGTCCTGACTTTC.

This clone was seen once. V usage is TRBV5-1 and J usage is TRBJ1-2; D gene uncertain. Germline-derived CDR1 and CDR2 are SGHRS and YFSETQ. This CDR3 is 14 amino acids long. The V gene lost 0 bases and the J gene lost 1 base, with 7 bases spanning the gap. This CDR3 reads CASSLGSVNYGYTF. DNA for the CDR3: TGCGCCAGCAGCTTGGGCAGCGTTAACTATGGCTACACCTTC.